Shown below are 12 T cell receptor beta chains from a single sample sequenced in a study of T cell responses to AZD1222 COVID-19 vaccine. The repertoire was sequenced with immunoSEQ multiplex PCR; TCRdb's copy has only in-frame clones and lacks some. The sample has 200,000 or so clones, 90% to 95% seen once. The sequencing here drew on peripheral blood, taken on day 0 of AZD1222 vaccination. Receptors were obtained from an adult in good health.

This clone was detected once. V and J are TRBV19 and TRBJ2-7; 12 positions agree with TRBD2. CDR1 and CDR2 (germline): LNHDA, SQIVND (reference sequence). After removal of 5 bases from V and 0 bases from J, the junction contained 11 bases not matched to a gene. The length of the CDR3 is 18 residues. CDR3 sequence reads: CASSPGGLAGTPSYEQYF. CDR3 sequence (DNA): TGTGCCAGTAGTCCCGGAGGACTAGCGGGAACTCCCTCCTACGAGCAGTACTTC.

The chain carries TRBV11-1 and TRBJ2-2; maybe TRBD1 (5 bases). The length of the CDR3 is 13 residues. With 7 bases removed from V and 1 base from J, the gap between germline ends came to 7 bases. Per germline, CDR1 SGHAT and CDR2 FQDESV (reference sequence). The CDR3 protein is CASKGKNTGELFF. CDR3 coding DNA: TGTGCCAGCAAGGGGAAGAACACCGGGGAGCTGTTTTTT.

The CDR3 here is CASSSNTGDTQYF. DNA of the CDR3: TGTGCCAGCAGTTCAAATACCGGGGATACGCAGTATTTT. The chain is built from TRBV27 and TRBJ2-3; no firm D call. Germline V gene sequence: CDR1 MNHEY, CDR2 SMNVEV (reference sequence). The CDR3 length is 13 residues. Trimming shortened V by 4 bases and J by 6 bases, and 11 bases separated the two germline ends.

The chain is built from TRBV9 and TRBJ1-2, with unresolved D. Trimming cost V 4 bases and J 4 bases, with 11 bases left between them. CDR3 length: 13 residues. Germline V gives CDR1 SGDLS, CDR2 YYNGEE. In nucleotides, the CDR3 is TGTGCCAGCAGCCCCGGGGTTGGCTATGGCTACACCTTC. This sequence encodes CASSPGVGYGYTF.

The chain links TRBV10-3 to TRBJ1-5; D is unresolved. Germline CDR1 is ENHRY and CDR2 is SYGVKD. Trimming removed 11 bases from V and 0 bases from J, with 14 bases in between. The CDR3 spans 14 residues. CDR3 loop: CAASRDYSNQPQHF. CDR3 in DNA: TGTGCCGCTTCCAGAGACTATAGCAATCAGCCCCAGCATTTT.

The rearrangement joins TRBV5-1 to TRBJ1-1; TRBD1 matches 7 bases. The V gene end was trimmed by 4 bases and the J gene end by 0 bases; junction bases not matched to a gene: 9. CDR1 and CDR2 from the germline V gene are SGHRS and YFSETQ. The CDR3 totals 16 residues. CDR3 protein: CASSARRTGLNTEAFF. CDR3 in DNA: TGCGCCAGCAGCGCTCGCCGGACAGGATTGAACACTGAAGCTTTCTTT.

V is TRBV9 and J is TRBJ1-4; D remains ambiguous. V was shortened by 4 bases and J by 8 bases, with 15 bases between the two germline ends. This CDR3 is 14 amino acids long. Germline V gene lookup returns CDR1 SGDLS and CDR2 YYNGEE. The CDR3 DNA follows: TGTGCCAGCAGCCGGGAGATCCCCAGGGAAAAACTGTTTTTT. This translates into CASSREIPREKLFF.

This chain uses TRBV3-1 (or the pseudogene TRBV3-2) with TRBJ1-2; 10 bases line up with TRBD1. J was trimmed by 1 base and V by 5 bases; bases with no gene match: 7. CDR3 size: 16 residues. CDR1 is LGHDT, CDR2 YNNKEL, per germline (reference sequence). The CDR3 here is CASSYLGQGGNYGYTF. The CDR3 bases are TGTGCCAGCAGCTATCTTGGACAGGGGGGTAACTATGGCTACACCTTC.

This sequence joins TRBV27 and TRBJ2-2; D might be TRBD2 (5 bases). Germline CDR1 reads MNHEY; CDR2 reads SMNVEV (reference sequence). V lost 2 bases to trimming and J lost 4 bases, with 14 bases between them. This CDR3 region has 16 residues. CDR3 sequence (DNA): TGTGCCAGCAGTTTACTAGGGAGAGTGGCCACCGGGGAGCTGTTTTTT. This codes for CASSLLGRVATGELFF.

The J gene is TRBJ2-7, the V gene TRBV28; D is uncertain. The CDR3 runs to 14 residues. The germline gives CDR1 MDHEN, CDR2 SYDVKM. V was pared by 1 base and J by 6 bases, with 13 bases between. The DNA of the CDR3 is TGTGCCAGCAGTTTATCCCCTTTTGAAAGCGAGCAGTACTTC. Its protein product is CASSLSPFESEQYF.

The V gene is TRBV5-4, the J gene TRBJ2-7, with D possibly TRBD2 on 7 matching bases. CDR1 SGHNT and CDR2 YYREEE come from the germline V gene (reference sequence). This CDR3 spans 15 amino acids. Trimming left V 0 bases short and J 5 bases short, with 15 bases between. This CDR3 reads CASSLVGGAVDEQYF. In nucleotides, the CDR3 is TGTGCCAGCAGCTTGGTAGGGGGGGCGGTTGACGAGCAGTACTTC.

The CDR3 region is CASRRDRGTGELFF. The CDR3 DNA sequence: TGTGCCAGTAGGAGGGACAGAGGCACCGGGGAGCTGTTTTTT. The V call is TRBV19, the J call TRBJ2-2; 7 bases align to TRBD1. The V gene's germline CDR1 is LNHDA and CDR2 SQIVND (reference sequence). The CDR3 covers 14 residues. J was trimmed by 4 bases and V by 6 bases; bases with no gene match: 5.